This entry lists 5 T cell receptor beta chains sequenced from one sample in a study of blood T cells in healthy people across ages. Primers used in a second PCR of about 6 to 12 cycles were a sample-barcoded 5' primer and a J-beta primer mix. TCRdb passed the 5' RACE reads through MiXCR, listing each CDR3 protein once. The sample yields approximately 900,000 distinct CDR3 sequences, 45% to 50% seen once. The specimen sequenced was blood. All receptors come from a man between 25 and 39 years old in good health.

The chain employs TRBV6-5 and TRBJ2-7; D not resolved. V lost 2 bases, J lost 7 bases, and 12 bases lay in between. The CDR3 runs to 13 residues. Germline V lookup: CDR1 MNHEY, CDR2 SVGAGI. In DNA, the CDR3 is TGTGCCAGCAGTTACACGACACTGCGGGAGCAGTACTTC. This gives the protein CASSYTTLREQYF.

The chain is built from TRBV7-9 and TRBJ1-5; TRBD1 aligns across 7 bases. Germline V gene data show CDR1 as SEHNR and CDR2 as FQNEAQ (reference sequence). This CDR3 spans 15 amino acids. Trimming removed 6 bases from V and 7 bases from J; junction bases left unmatched: 12. In DNA, the CDR3 is TGTGCCAGCAGTACCGACAGGGACAGCTCGCAGCCCCAGCATTTT. As protein: CASSTDRDSSQPQHF.

Remarks on this clonotype: A much larger clonotype is one base distant, so this may be a read error. The CDR3 is CASSNREEQFF. CDR3 nucleotide sequence: TGTGCCAGCAGCAACCGCGAAGAGCAGTTCTTC. This chain connects TRBV7-2 to TRBJ2-1, with D unclear. V lost 5 bases, J lost 10 bases, and 9 bases lay in between. The CDR3 sequence is 11 residues long. Germline values: CDR1 SGHTA, CDR2 FQGNSA.

A word on this clonotype: A read error is possible here, since a much larger clone lies one base away. CDR3 loop: CVSSVRQDPNGYTF. The CDR3 nucleotides read TGTGTCAGCAGCGTTAGACAGGACCCCAATGGCTACACCTTC. This chain uses TRBV27 with TRBJ1-2, with D possibly matching TRBD1 (6 bases). Germline V CDR1 and CDR2: MNHEY, SMNVEV (reference sequence). The CDR3 runs to 14 residues.

This chain joins TRBV10-3 and TRBJ2-3; 9 nucleotides align to TRBD2. Germline CDR1 is ENHRY and CDR2 is SYGVKD. The CDR3 spans 16 residues. J lost 1 base, V lost 2 bases, and 4 bases had no gene match. The CDR3 DNA sequence: TGTGCCATCAGTGAGGGTAGGACTAGCGGCACAGATACGCAGTATTTT. It yields the protein CAISEGRTSGTDTQYF.